These 14 T cell receptor beta chains were all obtained from the same sample, sequenced in a study of regulatory T cells in long-lasting Graves disease. Sample time point: newly diagnosed GD, antithyroid drugs for less than 3 months. The TCR library was made from RNA extracted from PBMCs. Combining iRepertoire HTBI primers with Arm-PCR of CDR3 regions, the authors built TCR beta libraries. Using its own MiXCR run on the multiplex PCR reads, TCRdb lists one record per CDR3 protein. The sample includes 540,000 or so distinct CDR3 sequences, approximately 13% of them seen just once. Another study also made use of these data, one on T cells in Graves' hyperthyroidism and ophthalmopathy.

The sample in question was peripheral blood mononuclear cells (PBMCs), obtained at new diagnosis, from a patient treated with antithyroid drugs. These TCRs come from a man between 25 and 39 years old with Graves disease.

The table lists this clonotype with many counts. The chain uses TRBV2 and TRBJ2-5; D call uncertain. Germline assignment: CDR1 SNHLY and CDR2 FYNNEI. This CDR3 is built from 14 residues. The V end lost 4 bases, the J end lost 1 base, and 10 bases lay between the germline ends. The CDR3 DNA reads as TGTGCCAGCAGTGTTCAGCTACGCCAAGAGACCCAGTACTTC. Translated, it gives CASSVQLRQETQYF.

The chain combines TRBV25-1 with TRBJ2-1, with 9 positions matching TRBD1. The CDR3 contains 14 residues. Trimming cost V 11 bases and J 4 bases; bases outside gene matches: 9. From germline, CDR1 is MGHDK and CDR2 SYGVNS. The CDR3 bases are TGTGCCTCCAGGACAGGGGACGTGTACAATGAGCAGTTCTTC. It translates to CASRTGDVYNEQFF.

This clonotype was seen only a few times. V usage is TRBV18 and J usage is TRBJ2-1; D might be TRBD2 (6 bases). CDR3 length: 17 residues. The V end was cut by 1 base, the J end by 4 bases, with 17 bases between. Germline assignment: CDR1 KGHSH and CDR2 LQKENI. The CDR3 DNA follows: TGTGCCAGCTCACCACTCCGCGGGACCGGGGGTTACAATGAGCAGTTCTTC. Its protein product is CASSPLRGTGGYNEQFF. Full variable domain (rest looked up from reference TRBV18 and TRBJ2-1): NAGVMQNPRHLVRRRGQEARLRCSPMKGHSHVYWYRQLPEEGLKFMVYLQKENIIDESGMPKERFSAEFPKEGPSILRIQQVVRGDSAAYFCASSPLRGTGGYNEQFFGPGTRLTVL.

The chain combines TRBV9 with TRBJ1-2, with D possibly matching TRBD1 (5 bases). V was trimmed by 4 bases and J by 6 bases, leaving 10 bases between them. In germline, CDR1 is SGDLS, CDR2 YYNGEE. The CDR3 consists of 12 residues. CDR3 protein: CASSSGDHGYTF. CDR3 sequence (DNA): TGTGCCAGCAGCTCGGGGGACCATGGCTACACCTTC.

In the case of this clonotype: In this CDR3 the conserved last residue, phenylalanine or tryptophan, is missing, so a read error is likely. The rearrangement joins TRBV14 to TRBJ2-3; TRBD2 agrees at 14 bases. V was clipped by 3 bases and J by 1 base; unmatched bases: 3. This CDR3 is built from 17 residues. Germline lookup yields CDR1 SGHDN and CDR2 FVKESK. The CDR3 reads CASSQRGLAGGTDTQYS. CDR3 coding DNA: TGTGCCAGCAGCCAGAGGGGACTAGCGGGGGGCACAGATACGCAGTATTCT.

This clonotype occurred once. This CDR3 is CASTQVGGGGTQYF. The CDR3 bases are TGTGCCAGCACCCAAGTGGGGGGGGGAGGGACCCAGTACTTC. The chain has TRBV6-1 and TRBJ2-5, with 7 positions matching TRBD2. CDR1 and CDR2 (germline): MNHNS, SASEGT. This CDR3 is 14 amino acids long. Germline trimming cut 7 bases from V and 7 bases from J; bases unmatched to any gene: 12.

This clonotype was recorded at least ten times. V and J are TRBV19 and TRBJ2-3; TRBD2 matches 7 bases. CDR3 length: 15 residues. V lost 7 bases and J lost 2; bases outside the gene matches: 9. Per germline, CDR1 LNHDA and CDR2 SQIVND (reference sequence). CDR3 DNA: TGTGCCAGTAATCCCGGGACTAAGAACACAGATACGCAGTATTTT. Protein product: CASNPGTKNTDTQYF.

In its sample, this clonotype was seen many times. The chain uses TRBV10-1 and TRBJ1-2; TRBD1 matches 8 bases. CDR3 size: 15 residues. CDR1 is WNHNN, CDR2 SYGVQD, per germline (reference sequence). Trimming removed 5 bases from V and 7 bases from J; junction bases left unmatched: 12. CDR3 in amino acids: CASSPGTGFRGGYTF. CDR3 in DNA: TGCGCCAGCAGTCCCGGGACAGGATTTCGGGGTGGCTACACCTTC.

This chain joins TRBV10-1 and TRBJ2-1; 7 bases fit TRBD2. V shed 6 bases, J shed 11 bases, and the junction held 10 bases outside the gene matches. The CDR3 has 13 residues. The germline V gene encodes CDR1 WNHNN and CDR2 SYGVQD (reference sequence). Here the CDR3 DNA reads TGCGCCAGCAGGGACGCAATAGCGGGTAAGCAGTTCTTC. Its protein product is CASRDAIAGKQFF.

At least ten counts were recorded for this clonotype. The genes are TRBV12-3 or TRBV12-4 and TRBJ2-7; tentatively, D is TRBD2 (6 bases). The CDR3 spans 14 residues. V lost 6 bases and J lost 3, with 15 bases in between. CDR3 region: CASRAGREYYEQYF. CDR3 DNA sequence: TGTGCCAGCAGGGCGGGGCGGGAATACTACGAGCAGTACTTC.

This clonotype was recorded many times. The chain uses TRBV18 and TRBJ2-3, with 9 positions matching TRBD2. Germline-derived CDR1 and CDR2 are KGHSH and LQKENI. Unmatched junction bases numbered 4, after V lost 6 bases and J lost 3 bases. The CDR3 loop spans 14 amino acids. CDR3 amino acids: CASSWTSETDTQYF. DNA of the CDR3: TGTGCCAGCTCCTGGACTAGCGAGACAGATACGCAGTATTTT.

Many counts were recorded for this clonotype. J is TRBJ2-2 and V is TRBV10-2; D is possibly TRBD2 (6 bases). CDR3 size: 16 residues. The V end was cut by 11 bases, the J end by 1 base, with 20 bases between. CDR1 and CDR2 from the germline V gene are WSHSY and SAAADI. CDR3 DNA: TGCGCCCTCCCAGAGAGGAGGGCCAGGAACACCGGGGAGCTGTTTTTT. Its translation: CALPERRARNTGELFF.

Ten or more counts support this clonotype. The CDR3 sequence is CASSLVGTGYRKGSGANVLTF. CDR3 DNA: TGTGCCAGCAGCTTAGTCGGGACAGGGTACAGGAAGGGATCTGGGGCCAACGTCCTGACTTTC. The chain employs TRBV7-8 and TRBJ2-6; 9 bases map to TRBD1. The germline CDR1 and CDR2 sequences are SGHVS and FQNEAQ. The CDR3 runs to 21 residues. V shed 1 base, J shed 1 base, and the junction held 14 bases outside the gene matches.

The table lists this clonotype with many counts. The genes are TRBV10-3 and TRBJ2-7; 7 nucleotides match TRBD1. This CDR3 has 19 amino acids. Germline-derived CDR1 and CDR2 are ENHRY and SYGVKD. V was pared by 0 bases and J by 0 bases, with 14 bases of the junction left unmatched. CDR3 in DNA: TGTGCCATCAGTGAGTCGTCGTCCGCTGGGACAGCGCTCTCCTACGAGCAGTACTTC. This sequence encodes CAISESSSAGTALSYEQYF.